A selection of T cell receptor beta chains follows, all from one sample in a study of spatial heterogeneity in lung cancer. From the 5' RACE reads, TCRdb called clonotypes with MiXCR, one entry per CDR3 protein. The sample consists of roughly 48,000 distinct CDR3 sequences, approximately 5.7% of them appearing once. Specimen: PBMCs, collected at surgery. These receptors were obtained from a male donor with early-stage non-small cell lung cancer. Both conserved end residues are part of each CDR3. D genes are given only for firm matches. The size entry is marked missing in some rows and otherwise reads once, few, many or a size class.

size: many
V: TRBV29-1
length: 14
D: NA
J: TRBJ2-1
CDR3: CSVAETALALGQFF
DNA: TGCAGCGTTGCGGAGACAGCGCTCGCCTTGGGGCAGTTCTTC

size: many
V: TRBV6-5
length: 12
D: NA
J: TRBJ1-1
CDR3: CASSYSGQEAFF
DNA: TGTGCCAGCAGTTACTCGGGACAAGAGGCTTTCTTT

size: many
V: TRBV12-3/TRBV12-4
length: 15
D: TRBD2
J: TRBJ2-3
CDR3: CASSLTGGPTDTQYF
DNA: TGTGCCAGCAGTTTGACGGGAGGCCCCACAGATACGCAGTATTTT

size: many
V: TRBV11-2
length: 15
D: NA
J: TRBJ1-1
CDR3: CASSLSFLEPTEAFF
DNA: TGTGCCAGCAGCTTATCTTTCTTGGAACCCACTGAAGCTTTCTTT

size: many
V: TRBV27
length: 18
D: TRBD2
J: TRBJ2-7
CDR3: CASSSDGTSGRFSYEQYF
DNA: TGTGCCAGCAGTTCCGACGGGACTAGCGGGAGGTTCTCCTACGAGCAGTACTTC

size: many
V: TRBV7-2
length: 14
D: NA
J: TRBJ1-4
CDR3: CASSRDGSNEKLFF
DNA: TGTGCCAGCAGCCGGGACGGTTCTAATGAAAAACTGTTTTTT

size: many
V: TRBV28
length: 13
D: NA
J: TRBJ1-1
CDR3: CASSFHRATEAFF
DNA: TGTGCCAGCAGTTTTCACAGGGCCACTGAAGCTTTCTTT

size: many
V: TRBV29-1
length: 17
D: TRBD2
J: TRBJ2-7
CDR3: CSVGGFSGLAGPYEQYF
DNA: TGCAGCGTTGGGGGTTTTTCTGGACTAGCGGGACCTTACGAGCAGTACTTC

size: NA
V: TRBV19
length: 13
D: NA
J: TRBJ1-1
CDR3: CASSIGMSTEAFF
DNA: TGTGCCAGTAGTATAGGGATGAGCACTGAAGCTTTCTTT

size: many
V: TRBV5-1
length: 15
D: TRBD2
J: TRBJ2-1
CDR3: CASSLFSGRGNEQFF
DNA: TGCGCCAGCAGCCTATTTAGCGGGAGAGGGAATGAGCAGTTCTTC

size: many
V: TRBV11-2
length: 18
D: NA
J: TRBJ2-2
CDR3: CASSYPFLRVVDTGELFF
DNA: TGTGCCAGCAGCTATCCCTTCCTAAGGGTGGTTGACACCGGGGAGCTGTTTTTT

size: many
V: TRBV7-9
length: 15
D: TRBD2
J: TRBJ2-1
CDR3: CASSLPGGDYNEQFF
DNA: TGTGCCAGCAGCTTACCGGGAGGGGACTACAATGAGCAGTTCTTC

size: many
V: TRBV11-3
length: 14
D: TRBD1
J: TRBJ2-1
CDR3: CASSLGQGINEQFF
DNA: TGTGCCAGCAGCTTGGGACAGGGAATCAATGAGCAGTTCTTC

size: few
V: TRBV20-1
length: 13
D: NA
J: TRBJ2-7
CDR3: CSVFVGSTYEQYF
DNA: TGCAGTGTATTTGTAGGATCGACCTACGAGCAGTACTTC

size: many
V: TRBV5-1
length: 14
D: NA
J: TRBJ2-2
CDR3: CASSEGVGTGELFF
DNA: TGCGCCAGCAGCGAGGGCGTGGGCACCGGGGAGCTGTTTTTT

size: many
V: TRBV30
length: 14
D: NA
J: TRBJ2-2
CDR3: CAWSAWGLDRELFF
DNA: TGTGCCTGGAGTGCCTGGGGCCTCGACAGGGAGCTGTTTTTT

size: many
V: TRBV7-9
length: 15
D: NA
J: TRBJ2-3
CDR3: CASSSRGISTDTQYF
DNA: TGTGCCAGCAGCTCAAGGGGCATTAGCACAGATACGCAGTATTTT

size: few
V: TRBV11-2
length: 13
D: NA
J: TRBJ2-7
CDR3: CASSRERQYEQYF
DNA: TGTGCCAGCAGCAGAGAAAGGCAGTACGAGCAGTACTTC

size: many
V: TRBV7-2
length: 13
D: NA
J: TRBJ2-2
CDR3: CASSSPNTGELFF
DNA: TGTGCCAGCAGCTCCCCGAACACCGGGGAGCTGTTTTTT

size: many
V: TRBV7-2
length: 14
D: NA
J: TRBJ2-1
CDR3: CASSPDYSYNEQFF
DNA: TGTGCCAGCAGCCCTGACTACTCCTACAATGAGCAGTTCTTC

size: many
V: TRBV12-3/TRBV12-4
length: 14
D: TRBD1
J: TRBJ1-2
CDR3: CASIINRGGYGYTF
DNA: TGTGCCAGCATTATAAACAGGGGGGGCTATGGCTACACCTTC

size: many
V: TRBV20-1
length: 13
D: NA
J: TRBJ2-1
CDR3: CSAPLAGGDEQFF
DNA: TGCAGTGCTCCACTAGCCGGAGGAGATGAGCAGTTCTTC

size: many
V: TRBV3-1
length: 16
D: NA
J: TRBJ2-1
CDR3: CASSQATSSSYNEQFF
DNA: TGTGCCAGCAGCCAAGCGACCAGCAGCTCCTACAATGAGCAGTTCTTC

size: many
V: TRBV5-6
length: 15
D: TRBD2
J: TRBJ2-1
CDR3: CASSLTSGRFNEQFF
DNA: TGTGCCAGCAGCTTGACTAGCGGGAGGTTCAATGAGCAGTTCTTC

size: many
V: TRBV7-8
length: 15
D: TRBD1
J: TRBJ1-2
CDR3: CASSLAQGVGYGYTF
DNA: TGTGCCAGCAGCTTAGCGCAGGGGGTCGGCTATGGCTACACCTTC

size: many
V: TRBV15
length: 15
D: NA
J: TRBJ2-1
CDR3: CATSRDLGASNEQFF
DNA: TGTGCCACCAGCAGAGATTTAGGAGCCTCTAATGAGCAGTTCTTC

size: many
V: TRBV6-5
length: 15
D: NA
J: TRBJ1-5
CDR3: CASSPQAGINQPQHF
DNA: TGTGCCAGCAGTCCCCAGGCAGGGATTAATCAGCCCCAGCATTTT

size: NA
V: TRBV10-3
length: 14
D: NA
J: TRBJ1-1
CDR3: CAISEPQTNTEAFF
DNA: TGTGCCATCAGTGAGCCGCAAACTAACACTGAAGCTTTCTTT

size: NA
V: TRBV7-2
length: 15
D: NA
J: TRBJ1-4
CDR3: CASRPSQSANEKLFF
DNA: TGTGCCAGCAGACCTAGTCAGTCGGCTAATGAAAAACTGTTTTTT

size: few
V: TRBV12-3/TRBV12-4
length: 15
D: NA
J: TRBJ1-3
CDR3: CASSLAQGAGNTIYF
DNA: TGTGCCAGCAGTTTAGCGCAGGGCGCCGGAAACACCATATATTTT

size: many
V: TRBV20-1
length: 18
D: TRBD1
J: TRBJ1-6
CDR3: CSAAAGATGGQLNSPLHF
DNA: TGCAGTGCCGCCGCCGGGGCGACAGGGGGACAGTTGAATTCACCCCTCCACTTT

size: few
V: TRBV10-3
length: 11
D: NA
J: TRBJ1-2
CDR3: CAIGRAYGYTF
DNA: TGTGCCATCGGCAGGGCTTATGGCTACACCTTC

size: many
V: TRBV7-9
length: 13
D: NA
J: TRBJ2-2
CDR3: CASSDSGAGELFF
DNA: TGTGCCAGCAGCGATAGCGGCGCCGGGGAGCTGTTTTTT

size: many
V: TRBV20-1
length: 17
D: TRBD2
J: TRBJ2-3
CDR3: CSANPQGSGRSTDTQYF
DNA: TGCAGTGCTAATCCCCAAGGTAGCGGGAGGAGCACAGATACGCAGTATTTT

size: many
V: TRBV4-2
length: 16
D: NA
J: TRBJ1-1
CDR3: CASSQESNSLNTEAFF
DNA: TGTGCCAGCAGCCAAGAATCGAACAGTTTAAACACTGAAGCTTTCTTT

size: many
V: TRBV18
length: 15
D: TRBD2
J: TRBJ2-1
CDR3: CASSPGLAGDREQFF
DNA: TGTGCCAGCTCACCGGGACTAGCGGGAGACAGGGAGCAGTTCTTC